One and the same sample provided the 16 T cell receptor beta chains below, sequenced in a study of cytomegalovirus exposure and HLA in healthy donors. Researchers ran the PCR with 60 Vbeta and 13 Jbeta primers. Produced via immunoSEQ multiplex PCR; TCRdb's table is partial and in-frame only. The listing contains 53,000 or so clones. The sample comprised PBMCs. The source of these receptors is a man aged 18 to 29 in good health and CMV-seropositive.

The V gene is TRBV10-3, the J gene TRBJ2-3; the D gene is possibly TRBD2 (5 bases). The V end lost 7 bases, the J end lost 6 bases, and 17 bases lay between the germline ends. CDR3 length: 14 amino acids. The germline V gene has CDR1 ENHRY and CDR2 SYGVKD. This chain's CDR3 is CAIKEATSSDTQYF. The CDR3 nucleotides are TGTGCCATCAAGGAGGCAACTTCGTCCGATACGCAGTATTTT.

The rearrangement uses TRBV19 and TRBJ2-7; D is possibly TRBD1 (6 bases). The V end was cut by 6 bases, the J end by 6 bases, with 21 bases between. CDR1 is LNHDA, CDR2 SQIVND, per germline (reference sequence). The CDR3 contains 15 residues. The CDR3 here is CASRDGSVTRGEQYF. For the CDR3, the DNA is TGTGCCAGTAGAGACGGGTCCGTCACCAGGGGCGAGCAGTACTTC.

This chain uses TRBV30 with TRBJ2-7, with 7 positions matching TRBD2. In germline, CDR1 is GTSNPN, CDR2 SVGIG (reference sequence). V was pared by 2 bases and J by 7 bases, with 8 bases of the junction left unmatched. The CDR3 extends over 13 amino acids. CDR3 bases: TGTGCCTGGAGTTTCCGGGAGGAGGGAGAGCAGTACTTC. This sequence encodes CAWSFREEGEQYF.

V and J are TRBV5-8 and TRBJ2-1, with 7 bases lining up with TRBD1. The CDR3 length is 14 residues. Germline assignment: CDR1 SGHTS and CDR2 YDEGEE. The J segment lost 5 bases and the V segment lost 3 bases, leaving 5 bases of the junction unmatched. CDR3 nucleotide sequence: TGTGCCAGCAGCTGGGGACAGATTAACAATGAGCAGTTCTTC. Protein: CASSWGQINNEQFF.

The chain employs TRBV4-1 and TRBJ2-7; D not certain. CDR3 length: 15 residues. The germline V gene encodes CDR1 MGHRA and CDR2 YSYEKL. Trimming took off 1 base at V and 1 base at J, with 11 bases between the two ends. CDR3 nucleotide sequence: TGCGCCAGCAGCCAAGTACAACAACAGTCCTACGAGCAGTACTTC. Its translation: CASSQVQQQSYEQYF.

V usage is TRBV7-6 and J usage is TRBJ1-4, with a tentative D call TRBD1 (5 bases). CDR3 length: 17 amino acids. V lost 5 bases and J lost 3, with 19 bases in between. Looked up from germline, CDR1 is SGHVS and CDR2 is FNYEAQ. CDR3: CASSRRQGTRANEKLFF. CDR3 nucleotides: TGTGCCAGCAGCCGACGGCAGGGAACACGGGCTAATGAAAAACTGTTTTTT.

The V call is TRBV27, the J call TRBJ2-5; D might be TRBD1 (5 bases). The J call is uncertain, as TRBJ2-7 better fits the DNA end. Germline V lookup: CDR1 MNHEY, CDR2 SMNVEV (reference sequence). CDR3 size: 15 residues. CDR3 nucleotides: TGTGCCAGCAGTCAAGGCCGGAACCCTGGGGCCGAGCAGTACTTC. This codes for CASSQGRNPGAEQYF.

The rearrangement links TRBV6-5 to TRBJ2-3; TRBD1 might be the D (5 bases). Trimming shortened V by 0 bases and J by 4 bases, and 14 bases separated the two germline ends. CDR3 length: 16 residues. The germline V gene encodes CDR1 MNHEY and CDR2 SVGAGI. The CDR3 reads CASSYSRTPNSDTQYF. CDR3 in DNA: TGTGCCAGCAGTTACTCGCGGACACCCAATTCAGATACGCAGTATTTT.

The chain couples TRBV4-2 to TRBJ2-7, with D perhaps TRBD2 (5 bases). Trimming removed 0 bases at V and 2 bases at J, with 14 bases between. The CDR3 has 16 amino acids. Looked up from germline, CDR1 is LGHNA and CDR2 is YNFKEQ. CDR3 amino acids: CASSQESSTLTYEQYF. CDR3 nucleotides: TGTGCCAGCAGCCAAGAATCTAGCACCCTCACCTACGAGCAGTACTTC.

The rearrangement links TRBV11-2 to TRBJ2-2; D possibly corresponds to TRBD1 (5 bases). This CDR3 comprises 15 residues. Trimming cost V 3 bases and J 2 bases, with 10 bases left between them. Germline assignment: CDR1 SGHAT and CDR2 FQNNGV. The CDR3 DNA reads TGTGCCAGCAGCTTTCAAGGACAAAACACCGGGGAGCTGTTTTTT. This encodes CASSFQGQNTGELFF.

This CDR3 is CASSFFGLAGDEQFF. CDR3 in DNA: TGTGCCAGCAGCTTCTTCGGACTAGCGGGAGATGAGCAGTTCTTC. The rearrangement joins TRBV7-9 to TRBJ2-1, with 13 positions matching TRBD2. Germline assignment: CDR1 SEHNR and CDR2 FQNEAQ (reference sequence). There are 15 residues in the CDR3. Unmatched junction bases numbered 4, after V lost 3 bases and J lost 8 bases.

As for this clone: Other DNA sequences in the sample encode the same CDR3. The rearrangement links TRBV28 to TRBJ2-7, with a weak D call TRBD2 (6 bases). Trimming removed 1 base from V and 3 bases from J, with 13 bases in between. The CDR3 sequence is 15 residues long. CDR1 and CDR2 (germline): MDHEN, SYDVKM. CDR3 protein: CASSLSAGTYYEQYF. The CDR3 nucleotides are TGTGCCAGCAGTTTATCGGCGGGAACCTACTACGAGCAGTACTTC.

This chain joins TRBV19 and TRBJ2-1; 11 bases fit TRBD2. The germline V gene has CDR1 LNHDA and CDR2 SQIVND (reference sequence). The CDR3 contains 15 residues. The V segment lost 6 bases and the J segment 6 bases; nucleotides outside the gene matches: 7. The CDR3 bases are TGTGCCAGTAGAGGGCTAGCGGGAGGTTTCAATGAGCAGTTCTTC. Translated, it gives CASRGLAGGFNEQFF.

This chain uses TRBV13 with TRBJ2-7; 10 nucleotides match TRBD1. Germline V gives CDR1 PRHDT, CDR2 FYEKMQ (reference sequence). With V trimmed by 5 bases and J by 3 bases, 4 bases remained unmatched. CDR3 size: 14 residues. CDR3 nucleotides: TGTGCCAGCAGCCGGGGACAGGGGCACTACGAGCAGTACTTC. Its protein is CASSRGQGHYEQYF.

V usage is TRBV11-3 and J usage is TRBJ1-1, with TRBD1 as a possible D gene (6 bases). Germline CDR1 is SGHNT and CDR2 is YENEEA. The V end was cut by 6 bases, the J end by 7 bases, with 18 bases between. There are 14 residues in the CDR3. CDR3 DNA sequence: TGTGCCAGCAGTTATCAACAGGGAATTGTTGAAGCTTTCTTT. Amino acid sequence: CASSYQQGIVEAFF.

The chain uses TRBV5-4 and TRBJ2-2, with D possibly matching TRBD2 (6 bases). Germline CDR1 and CDR2: SGHNT and YYREEE (reference sequence). Deletions cut 5 bases from V and 8 bases from J, with 19 bases between. The CDR3 loop spans 15 amino acids. The CDR3 sequence: CASRPPGLPPGELFF. The CDR3, as DNA: TGTGCCAGCAGACCACCGGGACTTCCCCCGGGGGAGCTGTTTTTT.